The 16 T cell receptor beta chains below were found in one sample sequenced in a study of T cell responses to AZD1222 COVID-19 vaccine. Measured with immunoSEQ multiplex PCR; TCRdb has only the in-frame clones, and not every one. This table holds 120,000 to 150,000 clones, around nine tenths found once. This sample comprised peripheral blood, obtained on day 0 of AZD1222 vaccination. The source of these receptors is an adult in good health.

This sequence joins TRBV12-3 or TRBV12-4 and TRBJ2-3, with D unresolved. V lost 6 bases and J lost 3, with 10 bases in between. The CDR3 is 13 residues long. CDR3: CASRYMGTDTQYF. The CDR3 coding sequence is TGTGCCAGCAGATATATGGGAACAGATACGCAGTATTTT.

CDR3 sequence (DNA): TGTGCCAGCAGTGAAGCACTAGCGGGGACTATTGAGCAGTACTTC. Protein sequence: CASSEALAGTIEQYF. The chain recombines TRBV25-1 with TRBJ2-7; 10 nucleotides align to TRBD2. Unmatched junction bases numbered 8, after V lost 2 bases and J lost 7 bases. The CDR3 is made up of 15 amino acids. From germline, CDR1 is MGHDK and CDR2 SYGVNS.

The chain links TRBV3-1 (or the pseudogene TRBV3-2) to TRBJ1-1; D may be TRBD1 (6 bases). V was trimmed by 1 base and J by 1 base, leaving 10 bases between them. Looked up from germline, CDR1 is LGHDT and CDR2 is YNNKEL (reference sequence). The CDR3 is 15 residues long. CDR3 coding DNA: TGTGCCAGCAGCCAAGGACCGACAGGGAACACTGAAGCTTTCTTT. Amino acid sequence: CASSQGPTGNTEAFF.

The chain is built from TRBV4-3 and TRBJ2-1; 16 positions match TRBD2. V was pared by 1 base and J by 4 bases, with 16 bases of the junction left unmatched. The CDR3 extends over 22 amino acids. Germline V gene data show CDR1 as LGHNA and CDR2 as YSLEER. CDR3 DNA: TGCGCCAGCAGCCAAGCGCGACCGGGACTAGCGGGAGGGTCTAGAATATACAATGAGCAGTTCTTC. Translated, it gives CASSQARPGLAGGSRIYNEQFF.

This rearrangement joins TRBV5-1 to TRBJ2-7; 9 bases are shared with TRBD2. This CDR3 region has 16 residues. Germline CDR1 is SGHRS and CDR2 is YFSETQ. The V gene end was trimmed by 4 bases and the J gene end by 5 bases; junction bases not matched to a gene: 13. The CDR3 coding sequence is TGCGCCAGCAGCCCGGAGGTTAGCGGGAGCGGTAACGAGCAGTACTTC. This translates into CASSPEVSGSGNEQYF.

The chain employs TRBV7-9 and TRBJ1-3; D perhaps matches TRBD1 (6 bases). The CDR3 is 14 amino acids. Trimming removed 7 bases from V and 0 bases from J, with 10 bases in between. Germline-derived CDR1 and CDR2 are SEHNR and FQNEAQ (reference sequence). CDR3 DNA sequence: TGTGCCAGCAACAGGGCCCTCTCTGGAAACACCATATATTTT. The encoded protein is CASNRALSGNTIYF.

The rearrangement joins TRBV27 to TRBJ1-4; perhaps TRBD1 as D (5 bases). The V gene's germline CDR1 is MNHEY and CDR2 SMNVEV (reference sequence). V lost 1 base, J lost 6 bases, and 15 bases lay in between. The CDR3 has 16 amino acids. Here the CDR3 DNA reads TGTGCCAGCAGTTTATTATATCCGGGGGGACATGAAAAACTGTTTTTT. It is translated as CASSLLYPGGHEKLFF.

J is TRBJ2-3 and V is TRBV6-5; either TRBD1 or TRBD2 may fit D (5 bases each). CDR3 length: 16 amino acids. Germline assignment: CDR1 MNHEY and CDR2 SVGAGI. V was cut by 4 bases and J by 2 bases, with 16 bases left in between. Here the CDR3 reads CASSSRDRMITDTQYF. CDR3 nucleotides: TGTGCCAGCAGTTCGAGGGACCGGATGATCACAGATACGCAGTATTTT.

The V gene is TRBV19, the J gene TRBJ2-7; TRBD2 matches 7 bases. Trimming removed 6 bases from V and 2 bases from J; junction bases left unmatched: 19. Per germline, CDR1 LNHDA and CDR2 SQIVND (reference sequence). This CDR3 contains 18 residues. In DNA form, the CDR3 reads TGTGCCAGTAGCTCCGGAGTACTAGGTGCGGGAGACCCCTACGAGCAGTACTTC. This gives the protein CASSSGVLGAGDPYEQYF.

The chain recombines TRBV30 with TRBJ2-3; D remains ambiguous. V was clipped by 1 base and J by 11 bases, with 10 bases between them. The germline CDR1 and CDR2 sequences are GTSNPN and SVGIG (reference sequence). This CDR3 has 11 amino acids. The CDR3 coding sequence is TGTGCCTGGAGTGGGACCGGAAGGCAGTATTTT. This translates into CAWSGTGRQYF.

The chain carries TRBV18 and TRBJ2-2; D is undetermined. Germline V gives CDR1 KGHSH, CDR2 LQKENI. V was trimmed by 0 bases and J by 2 bases, leaving 13 bases between them. This CDR3 spans 17 amino acids. CDR3 region: CASSPPTRIFNTGELFF. The CDR3 region has the DNA TGTGCCAGCTCACCACCAACCCGGATCTTTAACACCGGGGAGCTGTTTTTT. The full variable domain, completed using reference TRBV18 and TRBJ2-2, is NAGVMQNPRHLVRRRGQEARLRCSPMKGHSHVYWYRQLPEEGLKFMVYLQKENIIDESGMPKERFSAEFPKEGPSILRIQQVVRGDSAAYFCASSPPTRIFNTGELFFGEGSRLTVL.

This chain uses TRBV3-1 (or the pseudogene TRBV3-2) with TRBJ2-2; 10 bases line up with TRBD2. The CDR3 is 18 amino acids. Germline CDR1 is LGHDT and CDR2 is YNNKEL (reference sequence). V lost 8 bases, J lost 6 bases, and 18 bases stayed unmatched. This CDR3 is CASSQRASGRGRSGELFF. Here the CDR3 DNA reads TGTGCCAGCTCCCAGAGGGCTAGCGGGAGAGGTCGGTCCGGGGAGCTGTTTTTT.

This clone was detected once. The V and J genes are TRBV28 and TRBJ1-4; D ambiguous. V lost 10 bases, J lost 8 bases, and 20 bases lay in between. CDR1 and CDR2 from the germline V gene are MDHEN and SYDVKM. This CDR3 has 14 residues. CDR3 DNA sequence: TGTGCCACCAGGACGGATCCCAGTGGGGAAAAACTGTTTTTT. The encoded protein is CATRTDPSGEKLFF.

This clone came up once. As DNA, the CDR3 is TGTGCCAGCAGCTTTCCGGGACAGCAAGAGACCCAGTACTTC. Protein sequence: CASSFPGQQETQYF. The chain carries TRBV5-4 and TRBJ2-5; 7 bases fit TRBD1. The CDR3 is 14 residues long. Germline CDR1 SGHNT, CDR2 YYREEE (reference sequence). The junction had 3 bases not matched to a gene; V was cut back by 2 bases and J by 2 bases.

The genes are TRBV12-3 or TRBV12-4 and TRBJ2-5; D gene unclear. V was shortened by 4 bases and J by 5 bases, with 11 bases between the two germline ends. The CDR3 runs 13 residues. The DNA of the CDR3 is TGTGCCAGCAGTTCCCTCTTAGATGAGACCCAGTACTTC. This sequence encodes CASSSLLDETQYF.

The chain combines TRBV4-2 with TRBJ2-2; D is possibly TRBD1 (6 bases). Deletions cut 1 base from V and 7 bases from J, with 19 bases between. The CDR3 extends over 17 amino acids. Germline CDR1 is LGHNA and CDR2 is YNFKEQ. CDR3 protein: CASSQGGAGETRGELFF. The CDR3 nucleotides read TGTGCCAGCAGCCAAGGAGGGGCAGGGGAGACGCGCGGGGAGCTGTTTTTT.